This T cell receptor beta chain was identified in a study of response to subunit inactivated influenza vaccine. Per germline, CDR1 SGHTA and CDR2 FQGNSA. This CDR3 region has 11 residues. The V and J ends lost 2 bases and 5 bases respectively, with 4 bases between them. About this clonotype itself: The antigen is not known.

Study outcomes and limitations: Each seasonal flu vaccination may recruit only limited new T cells, authors suggested.

TCRdb redid the calling of the RT-PCR reads with MiXCR, one entry per CDR3 protein. In the table there are more than 700,000 distinct CDR3 sequences, 21% of which are singletons. The input for sequencing was PBMCs from blood, taken 5 to 6 days after vaccination. The rearrangement uses TRBV7-2 and TRBJ2-7; D ambiguous. The sequence came from a man aged 50-59 years who received an inactivated influenza vaccine. The CDR3 DNA follows: TGTGCCAGCAGCTTAATGAACGAGCAGTACTTC. Translating gives CASSLMNEQYF.